The clone carrying this TCR beta chain was detected a few times. Its antigen is unidentified. The data belong to a study of PD-1 blockade in classical Hodgkin lymphoma. Study outcomes and limitations: Partial responders and progressors had significantly lower baseline TCR diversity. Significantly greater TCR diversity emerged by C4D1 in CD4+ cells but not CD8+ cells. Individuals who commenced nivolumab within less than 1 year of ASCT were excluded.

Brentuximab vedotin exposure varied among the patients, all of whom had relapsed after autologous stem cell transplantation. Progressive disease, partial response or complete response was each patient's best response. Only in-frame clones appear in the TCRdb table, and some are missing; sequencing was by immunoSEQ multiplex PCR. The sample lists 15,000 to 20,000 clones, about four fifths seen once, with roughly a sixth in the top ten. CDR1 and CDR2 (germline): SGHTA, FQGNSA. Trimming pared 2 bases from V and 0 bases from J, leaving 5 bases between. The CDR3 is 14 amino acids. The clonotype comes from a human donor with classical Hodgkin lymphoma. The sample was peripheral blood mononuclear cells (PBMCs), taken before the second cycle of nivolumab. V is TRBV7-2 and J is TRBJ1-5; D is ambiguous. CDR3 protein: CASSLRTSNQPQHF. CDR3 nucleotides: TGTGCCAGCAGCTTAAGGACTAGCAATCAGCCCCAGCATTTT. Variable domain in full (rest from reference TRBV7-2 and TRBJ1-5): GAGVSQSPSNKVTEKGKDVELRCDPISGHTALYWYRQSLGQGLEFLIYFQGNSAPDKSGLPSDRFSAERTGGSVSTLTIQRTQQEDSAVYLCASSLRTSNQPQHFGDGTRLSIL.